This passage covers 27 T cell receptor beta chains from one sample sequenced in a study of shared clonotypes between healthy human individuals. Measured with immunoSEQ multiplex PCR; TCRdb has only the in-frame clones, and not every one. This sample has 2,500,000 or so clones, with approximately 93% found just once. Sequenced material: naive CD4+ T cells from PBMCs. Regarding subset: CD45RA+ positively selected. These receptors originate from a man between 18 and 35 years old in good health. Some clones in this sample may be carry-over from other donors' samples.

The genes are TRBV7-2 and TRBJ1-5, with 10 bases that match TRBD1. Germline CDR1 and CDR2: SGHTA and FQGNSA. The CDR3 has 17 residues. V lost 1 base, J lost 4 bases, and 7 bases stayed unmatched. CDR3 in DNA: TGTGCCAGCAGCTTAGTAGGGACAGGGGCGTTTAATCAGCCCCAGCATTTT. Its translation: CASSLVGTGAFNQPQHF.

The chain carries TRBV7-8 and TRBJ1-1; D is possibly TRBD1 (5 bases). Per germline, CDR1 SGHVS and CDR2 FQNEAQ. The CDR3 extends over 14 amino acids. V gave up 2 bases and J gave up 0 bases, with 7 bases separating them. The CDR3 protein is CASSLRQLNTEAFF. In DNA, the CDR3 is TGTGCCAGCAGCTTACGACAGCTGAACACTGAAGCTTTCTTT. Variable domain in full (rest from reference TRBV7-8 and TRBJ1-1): GAGVSQSPRYKVAKRGQDVALRCDPISGHVSLFWYQQALGQGPEFLTYFQNEAQLDKSGLPSDRFFAERPEGSVSTLKIQRTQQEDSAVYLCASSLRQLNTEAFFGQGTRLTVV.

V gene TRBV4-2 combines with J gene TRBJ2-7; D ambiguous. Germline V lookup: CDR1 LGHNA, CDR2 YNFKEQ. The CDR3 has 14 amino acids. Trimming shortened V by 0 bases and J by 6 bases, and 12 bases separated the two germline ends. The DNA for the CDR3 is TGTGCCAGCAGCCAAGAGATTCAGGTCTTCGAGCAGTACTTC. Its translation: CASSQEIQVFEQYF.

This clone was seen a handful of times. DNA of the CDR3: TGTGCCAGCAGCTTGTCGACTAGCGGATCGACCGGGGAGCTGTTTTTT. It encodes CASSLSTSGSTGELFF. The chain joins TRBV5-4 to TRBJ2-2; TRBD2 agrees at 9 bases. The J segment lost 5 bases and the V segment lost 1 base, leaving 6 bases of the junction unmatched. Germline values: CDR1 SGHNT, CDR2 YYREEE (reference sequence). The CDR3 runs to 16 residues. The complete variable domain, with remaining parts taken from reference TRBV5-4 and TRBJ2-2, reads ETGVTQSPTHLIKTRGQQVTLRCSSQSGHNTVSWYQQALGQGPQFIFQYYREEENGRGNFPPRFSGLQFPNYSSELNVNALELDDSALYLCASSLSTSGSTGELFFGEGSRLTVL.

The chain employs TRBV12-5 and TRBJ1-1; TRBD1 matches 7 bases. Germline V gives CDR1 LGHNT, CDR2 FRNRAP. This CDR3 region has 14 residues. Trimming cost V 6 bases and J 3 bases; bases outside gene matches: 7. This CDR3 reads CASGLDRADTEAFF. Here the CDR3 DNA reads TGTGCTAGTGGACTTGACAGGGCGGACACTGAAGCTTTCTTT.

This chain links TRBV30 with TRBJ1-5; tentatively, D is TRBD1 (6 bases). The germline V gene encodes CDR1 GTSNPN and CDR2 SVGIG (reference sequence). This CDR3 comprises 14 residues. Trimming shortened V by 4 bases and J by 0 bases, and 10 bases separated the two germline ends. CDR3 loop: CAWTDRDSNQPQHF. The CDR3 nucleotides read TGTGCCTGGACGGACAGAGATAGCAATCAGCCCCAGCATTTT.

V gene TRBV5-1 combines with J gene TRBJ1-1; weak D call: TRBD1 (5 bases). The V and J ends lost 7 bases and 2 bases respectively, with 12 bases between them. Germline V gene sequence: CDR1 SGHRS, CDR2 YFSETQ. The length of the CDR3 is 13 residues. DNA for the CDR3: TGCGCCAGCGCAAGGGACCGCAACACTGAAGCTTTCTTT. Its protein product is CASARDRNTEAFF.

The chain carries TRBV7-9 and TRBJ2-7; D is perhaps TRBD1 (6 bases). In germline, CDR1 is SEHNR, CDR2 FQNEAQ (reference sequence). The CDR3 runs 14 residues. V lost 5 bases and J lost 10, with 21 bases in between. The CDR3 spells CASSEDRTEREQYF. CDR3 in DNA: TGTGCCAGCAGCGAGGATCGGACAGAGAGGGAACAGTACTTC.

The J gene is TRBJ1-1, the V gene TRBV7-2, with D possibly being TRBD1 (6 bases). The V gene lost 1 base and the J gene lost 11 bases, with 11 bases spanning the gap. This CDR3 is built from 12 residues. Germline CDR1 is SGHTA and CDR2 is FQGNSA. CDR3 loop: CASSLDRAGAFF. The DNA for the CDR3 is TGTGCCAGCAGCTTAGACAGGGCAGGGGCTTTCTTT.

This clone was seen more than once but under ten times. The CDR3 is CSVYGQGYTEAFF. CDR3 in DNA: TGCAGCGTTTATGGACAGGGTTACACTGAAGCTTTCTTT. V gene TRBV29-1 combines with J gene TRBJ1-1; 8 nucleotides align to TRBD1. With V trimmed by 5 bases and J by 3 bases, 5 bases remained unmatched. The CDR3 extends over 13 amino acids. CDR1 and CDR2 from the germline V gene are SQVTM and ANQGSEA.

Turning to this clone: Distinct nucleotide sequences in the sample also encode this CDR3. The CDR3, as DNA: TGTGCCAGCAGCCCCGGTCGGAACACTGAAGCTTTCTTT. It specifies CASSPGRNTEAFF. The V gene is TRBV7-3, the J gene TRBJ1-1, with D uncertain. The germline V gene has CDR1 SGHTA and CDR2 FQGTGA. CDR3 size: 13 residues. V was shortened by 5 bases and J by 1 base, with 8 bases between the two germline ends.

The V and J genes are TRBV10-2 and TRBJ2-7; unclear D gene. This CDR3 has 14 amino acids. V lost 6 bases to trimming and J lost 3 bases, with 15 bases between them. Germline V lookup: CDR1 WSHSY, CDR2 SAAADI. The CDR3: CASRTDWSDYEQYF. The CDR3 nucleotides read TGCGCCAGCAGGACCGACTGGAGTGACTACGAGCAGTACTTC.

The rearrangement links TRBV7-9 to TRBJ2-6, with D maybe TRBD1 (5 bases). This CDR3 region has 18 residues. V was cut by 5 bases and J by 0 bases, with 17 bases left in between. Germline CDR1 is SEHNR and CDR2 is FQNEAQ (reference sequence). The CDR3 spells CASSRGWGASSGANVLTF. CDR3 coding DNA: TGTGCCAGCAGCAGGGGATGGGGCGCCAGCTCTGGGGCCAACGTCCTGACTTTC.

The CDR3 DNA reads TGTGCCAGCAGTTTATCCCCCCCGGGAGGGGGCACAGATACGCAGTATTTT. Its translation is CASSLSPPGGGTDTQYF. The V gene is TRBV28, the J gene TRBJ2-3, with 8 nucleotides matching TRBD2. CDR1 is MDHEN, CDR2 SYDVKM, per germline. With V trimmed by 1 base and J by 1 base, 7 bases remained unmatched. This CDR3 has 17 amino acids.

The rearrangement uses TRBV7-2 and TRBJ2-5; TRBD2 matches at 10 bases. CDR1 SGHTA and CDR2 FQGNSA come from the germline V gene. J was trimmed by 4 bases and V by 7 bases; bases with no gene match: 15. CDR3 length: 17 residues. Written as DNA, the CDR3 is TGTGCCAGCAACCGGGGGTTACTAGCGGGAAGCGTAGAGACCCAGTACTTC. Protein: CASNRGLLAGSVETQYF.

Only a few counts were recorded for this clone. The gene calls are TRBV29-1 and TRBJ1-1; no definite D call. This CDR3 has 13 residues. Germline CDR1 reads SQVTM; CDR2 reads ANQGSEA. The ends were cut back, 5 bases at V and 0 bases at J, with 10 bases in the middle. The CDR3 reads CSVCREVNTEAFF. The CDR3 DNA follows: TGCAGCGTTTGCAGAGAGGTGAACACTGAAGCTTTCTTT.

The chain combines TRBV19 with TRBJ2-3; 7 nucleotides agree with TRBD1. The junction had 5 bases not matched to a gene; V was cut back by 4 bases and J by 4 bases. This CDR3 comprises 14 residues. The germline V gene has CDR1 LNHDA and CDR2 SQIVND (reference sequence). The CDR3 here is CASSTSTGADTQYF. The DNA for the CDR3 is TGTGCCAGTAGTACCTCAACAGGGGCAGATACGCAGTATTTT.

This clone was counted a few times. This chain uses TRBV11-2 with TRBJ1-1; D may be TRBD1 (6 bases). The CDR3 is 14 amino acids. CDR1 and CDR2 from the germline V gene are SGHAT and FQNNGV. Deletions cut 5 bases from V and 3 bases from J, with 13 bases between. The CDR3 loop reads CASSEWGLDTEAFF. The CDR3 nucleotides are TGTGCCAGCAGCGAATGGGGGCTGGACACTGAAGCTTTCTTT.

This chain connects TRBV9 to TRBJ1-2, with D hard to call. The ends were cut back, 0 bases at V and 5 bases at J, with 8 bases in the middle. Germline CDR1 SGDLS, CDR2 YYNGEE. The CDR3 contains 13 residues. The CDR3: CASSVGGVYGYTF. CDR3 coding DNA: TGTGCCAGCAGCGTAGGCGGGGTATATGGCTACACCTTC.

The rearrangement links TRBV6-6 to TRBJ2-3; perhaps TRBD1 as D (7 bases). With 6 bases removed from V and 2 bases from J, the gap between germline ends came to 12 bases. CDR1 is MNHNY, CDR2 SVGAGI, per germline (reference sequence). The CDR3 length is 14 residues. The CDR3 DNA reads TGTGCCAGCAGGCGGGACAGACCCACAGATACGCAGTATTTT. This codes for CASRRDRPTDTQYF.

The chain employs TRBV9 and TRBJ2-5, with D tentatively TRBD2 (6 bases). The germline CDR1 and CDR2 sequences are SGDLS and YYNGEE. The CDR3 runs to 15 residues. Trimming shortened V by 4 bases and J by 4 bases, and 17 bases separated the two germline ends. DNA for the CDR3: TGTGCCAGCAGCTCCCTTGGGGGGTCGGGAGAGACCCAGTACTTC. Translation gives CASSSLGGSGETQYF.

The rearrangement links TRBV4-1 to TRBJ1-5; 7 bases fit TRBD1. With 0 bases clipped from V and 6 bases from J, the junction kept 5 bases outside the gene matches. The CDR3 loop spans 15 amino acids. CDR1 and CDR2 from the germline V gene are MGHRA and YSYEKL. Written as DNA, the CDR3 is TGCGCCAGCAGCCAAGATGACAGGGCGGGTCAGCCCCAGCATTTT. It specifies CASSQDDRAGQPQHF.

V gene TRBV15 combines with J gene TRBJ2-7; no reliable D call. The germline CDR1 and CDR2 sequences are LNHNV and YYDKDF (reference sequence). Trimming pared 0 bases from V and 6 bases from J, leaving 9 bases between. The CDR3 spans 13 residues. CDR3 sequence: CATSRDRALEQYF. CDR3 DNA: TGTGCCACCAGCAGAGATAGGGCCCTCGAGCAGTACTTC.

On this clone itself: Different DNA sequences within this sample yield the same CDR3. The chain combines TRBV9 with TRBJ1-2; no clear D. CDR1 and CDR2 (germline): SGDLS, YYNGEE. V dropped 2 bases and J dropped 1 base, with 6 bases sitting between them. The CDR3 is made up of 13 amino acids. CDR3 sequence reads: CASSVDLNYGYTF. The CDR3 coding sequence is TGTGCCAGCAGCGTTGACCTTAACTATGGCTACACCTTC.

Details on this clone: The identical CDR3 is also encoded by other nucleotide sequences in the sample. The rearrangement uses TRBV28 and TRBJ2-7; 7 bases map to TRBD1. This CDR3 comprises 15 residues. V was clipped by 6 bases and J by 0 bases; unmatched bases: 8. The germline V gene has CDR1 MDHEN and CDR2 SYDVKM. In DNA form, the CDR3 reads TGTGCCAGCAGCCCAGGACAGGTTAGCTCCTACGAGCAGTACTTC. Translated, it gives CASSPGQVSSYEQYF.

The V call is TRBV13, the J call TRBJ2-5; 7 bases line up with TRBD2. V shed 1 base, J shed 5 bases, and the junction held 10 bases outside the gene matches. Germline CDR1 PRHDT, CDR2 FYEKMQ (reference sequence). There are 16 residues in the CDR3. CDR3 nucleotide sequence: TGTGCCAGCAGCTTAGAGTTGGCGGGAGAGTCGGAGACCCAGTACTTC. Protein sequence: CASSLELAGESETQYF.

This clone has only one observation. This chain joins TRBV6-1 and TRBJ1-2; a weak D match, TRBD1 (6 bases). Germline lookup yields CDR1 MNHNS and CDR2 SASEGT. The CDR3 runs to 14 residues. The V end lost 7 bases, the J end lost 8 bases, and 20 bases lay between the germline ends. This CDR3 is CASNSWGALGGYTF. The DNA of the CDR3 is TGTGCCAGCAACTCGTGGGGGGCTCTGGGCGGCTACACCTTC.